These 30 T cell receptor beta chains originate from one sample sequenced in a study of regulatory T cells in long-lasting Graves disease. This sample's time point: persistent/refractory GD, antithyroid drugs over 5 years with positive TRAb. PBMCs provided the RNA from which the TCR library was made. With iRepertoire HTBI primers and Arm-PCR of CDR3 regions, TCR beta libraries were built. Using its own MiXCR run on the multiplex PCR reads, TCRdb lists one record per CDR3 protein. The data contain fewer than 400,000 distinct CDR3 sequences, around 20% of them seen just once; the ten biggest clones take up roughly 20%. The source was peripheral blood mononuclear cells (PBMCs), collected when the disease was refractory, from a patient treated with antithyroid drugs. The receptors here all came from a female donor with Graves disease.

This clonotype was observed at least ten times. The rearrangement joins TRBV5-1 to TRBJ2-6; D remains unclear. The germline CDR1 and CDR2 sequences are SGHRS and YFSETQ. The CDR3 totals 14 residues. Deletions cut 3 bases from V and 4 bases from J, with 8 bases between. This CDR3 is CASSSTWGANVLTF. The CDR3 DNA reads TGCGCCAGCAGCTCCACTTGGGGGGCCAACGTCCTGACTTTC.

This clonotype appeared a few times. The V gene is TRBV27, the J gene TRBJ2-7; D gene unclear. Germline CDR1 reads MNHEY; CDR2 reads SMNVEV (reference sequence). The V gene lost 5 bases and the J gene lost 3 bases, with 11 bases spanning the gap. The CDR3 totals 13 residues. The CDR3 reads CASSPTPFYEQYF. In DNA form, the CDR3 reads TGTGCCAGCAGTCCGACCCCTTTCTACGAGCAGTACTTC.

The chain uses TRBV5-6 and TRBJ2-3, with D possibly being TRBD1 (6 bases). The CDR3 runs 16 residues. Trimming pared 4 bases from V and 3 bases from J, leaving 18 bases between. From germline, CDR1 is SGHDT and CDR2 YYEEEE. CDR3 bases: TGTGCCAGCAGCCCGACTTTCAGAGGGGGTACAGATACGCAGTATTTT. It is translated as CASSPTFRGGTDTQYF.

In its sample, this clonotype was seen many times. The chain has TRBV28 and TRBJ1-1, with D perhaps TRBD1 (5 bases). The CDR3 runs to 15 residues. Trimming left V 6 bases short and J 4 bases short, with 18 bases between. Germline V gene lookup returns CDR1 MDHEN and CDR2 SYDVKM. The CDR3 region has the DNA TGTGCCAGCAGGACTTTGGGGGGGTACGGCACTGAAGCTTTCTTT. This encodes CASRTLGGYGTEAFF.

This clonotype was seen many times. As DNA, the CDR3 is TGTGCCAGCAGTATGACAGGGTGGGAGACCCAGTACTTC. Translated, it gives CASSMTGWETQYF. The V call is TRBV12-3 or TRBV12-4, the J call TRBJ2-5; TRBD1 matches at 7 bases. The CDR3 spans 13 residues. The trim removed 5 bases at V and 5 bases at J, leaving 5 bases unmatched.

This clonotype was counted between two and nine times. The chain joins TRBV6-1 to TRBJ2-2; 7 nucleotides align to TRBD1. This CDR3 comprises 14 residues. The V segment lost 2 bases and the J segment 5 bases; nucleotides outside the gene matches: 2. Germline V lookup: CDR1 MNHNS, CDR2 SASEGT. CDR3 nucleotides: TGTGCCAGCAGTGAAACAGGGGCGACCGGGGAGCTGTTTTTT. As protein: CASSETGATGELFF.

The chain employs TRBV25-1 and TRBJ1-1; TRBD1 might be the D (6 bases). Trimming cost V 7 bases and J 3 bases, with 24 bases left between them. Germline V gives CDR1 MGHDK, CDR2 SYGVNS. There are 17 residues in the CDR3. The CDR3 region has the DNA TGTGCCAGCACCCCCTCGGTTTCAGGGGAATGGGACACTGAAGCTTTCTTT. Translation gives CASTPSVSGEWDTEAFF.

There are many counts of this clonotype. The CDR3 bases are TGCAGTGCCATGGGGACGAGCCGGGACAGCGAGCAGTACTTC. Amino acid sequence: CSAMGTSRDSEQYF. The gene calls are TRBV20-1 and TRBJ2-7; 7 positions agree with TRBD1. J lost 6 bases, V lost 6 bases, and 14 bases had no gene match. CDR1 DFQATT and CDR2 SNEGSKA come from the germline V gene (reference sequence). The CDR3 contains 14 residues.

This clonotype showed up many times. The chain uses TRBV12-3 or TRBV12-4 and TRBJ1-6; D call uncertain. The CDR3 is 17 amino acids. The V end lost 1 base, the J end lost 0 bases, and 10 bases lay between the germline ends. CDR3 in amino acids: CASSLVIRGSYNSPLHF. CDR3 DNA: TGTGCCAGCAGTTTAGTGATCCGAGGCTCCTATAATTCACCCCTCCACTTT.

This clonotype was seen only once. J is TRBJ1-1 and V is TRBV9; the D gene is possibly TRBD1 (5 bases). Germline CDR1 and CDR2: SGDLS and YYNGEE. V lost 0 bases and J 6 bases, leaving 12 bases between the germline ends. This CDR3 is built from 14 residues. The CDR3 region is CASSVGQSGAEAFF. In DNA form, the CDR3 reads TGTGCCAGCAGCGTAGGACAGTCTGGCGCTGAAGCTTTCTTT.

This clonotype was detected many times. CDR3 loop: CASRPPGQSAYEQYF. The DNA for the CDR3 is TGTGCCAGCAGACCCCCGGGACAGAGCGCCTACGAGCAGTACTTC. The chain combines TRBV6-1 with TRBJ2-7; 7 bases align to TRBD1. J lost 2 bases, V lost 6 bases, and 10 bases had no gene match. This CDR3 region has 15 residues. Germline V gene lookup returns CDR1 MNHNS and CDR2 SASEGT.

A note on this clonotype: One end of the junction is discordant with germline, which a read error may explain. The V call is TRBV11-2, the J call TRBJ2-4; 10 nucleotides line up with TRBD2. The CDR3 contains 14 residues. CDR1 is SGHAT, CDR2 FQNNGV, per germline. Written as DNA, the CDR3 is TGTGCCAGCAGCTTCGGGACTAGCGAAAACACTCAGTACTTC. This translates into CASSFGTSENTQYF.

This clonotype was seen ten or more times. The rearrangement links TRBV27 to TRBJ1-1; 8 positions agree with TRBD1. This CDR3 region has 14 residues. With V trimmed by 6 bases and J by 1 base, 4 bases remained unmatched. Looked up from germline, CDR1 is MNHEY and CDR2 is SMNVEV (reference sequence). The CDR3 sequence is CASRAGQGNTEAFF. The CDR3 region has the DNA TGTGCCAGCAGGGCCGGACAGGGGAACACTGAAGCTTTCTTT.

This clonotype was counted at least ten times. The rearrangement links TRBV28 to TRBJ1-5; D is uncertain. In germline, CDR1 is MDHEN, CDR2 SYDVKM. The CDR3 is 15 amino acids. V shed 3 bases and J shed 2 bases, with 11 bases lying between them. The CDR3 DNA sequence: TGTGCCAGCAGTTTGTTGGAGATGGGCAATCAGCCCCAGCATTTT. Translated: CASSLLEMGNQPQHF.

This clonotype was counted ten times or more. The gene calls are TRBV5-1 and TRBJ1-1, with 8 nucleotides matching TRBD1. The J segment lost 1 base and the V segment lost 4 bases, leaving 9 bases of the junction unmatched. The CDR3 extends over 16 amino acids. Germline assignment: CDR1 SGHRS and CDR2 YFSETQ. The CDR3 here is CASSTNLRGPNTEAFF. The CDR3 nucleotides read TGCGCCAGCAGCACTAATCTCAGGGGGCCGAACACTGAAGCTTTCTTT.

About this clonotype: Possible read error: a much larger clone is one base away. The rearrangement links TRBV20-1 to TRBJ2-5, with unresolved D. Germline loops: CDR1 DFQATT, CDR2 SNEGSKA (reference sequence). The CDR3 consists of 11 residues. CDR3 region: CSATVGETQCF. CDR3 bases: TGCAGTGCTACGGTTGGAGAGACCCAGTGCTTC.

There are a few counts of this clonotype. This chain connects TRBV30 to TRBJ2-4; D is unclear. The V end lost 3 bases, the J end lost 0 bases, and 3 bases lay between the germline ends. The CDR3 totals 12 residues. Germline values: CDR1 GTSNPN, CDR2 SVGIG (reference sequence). The DNA of the CDR3 is TGTGCCTGGAGCCTAGCCAAAAACATTCAGTACTTC. The encoded protein is CAWSLAKNIQYF.

This clonotype appeared a few times. The rearrangement uses TRBV19 and TRBJ2-5; 13 positions match TRBD2. This CDR3 has 13 amino acids. In germline, CDR1 is LNHDA, CDR2 SQIVND (reference sequence). Trimming cost V 9 bases and J 4 bases; bases outside gene matches: 2. The CDR3 reads CASGLAGAETQYF. For the CDR3, the DNA is TGTGCCAGCGGACTAGCGGGAGCAGAGACCCAGTACTTC.

The V and J genes are TRBV14 and TRBJ2-7; a possible D gene is TRBD2 (7 bases). The CDR3 loop spans 15 amino acids. V lost 4 bases and J lost 0, with 13 bases in between. CDR1 and CDR2 (germline): SGHDN, FVKESK. This CDR3 reads CASSRGLAVSYEQYF. In DNA form, the CDR3 reads TGTGCCAGCAGCCGGGGGCTAGCGGTCTCCTACGAGCAGTACTTC.

V is TRBV5-6 and J is TRBJ2-7; D is uncertain. CDR1 is SGHDT and CDR2 is YYEEEE in the germline V gene. There are 14 residues in the CDR3. V was clipped by 3 bases and J by 2 bases, with 12 bases between them. The CDR3 nucleotides are TGTGCCAGCAGCTCCCCCCGGTTCCCCTACGAGCAGTACTTC. Its protein product is CASSSPRFPYEQYF.

This clonotype was counted many times. The chain combines TRBV7-8 with TRBJ2-7; D is uncertain. The CDR3 contains 12 residues. Trimming removed 1 base from V and 7 bases from J, with 8 bases in between. Per the germline V gene, CDR1 is SGHVS and CDR2 is FQNEAQ. Here the CDR3 DNA reads TGTGCCAGCAGCTTAGTTCAGATAGAGCAGTACTTC. It specifies CASSLVQIEQYF.

Ten or more counts support this clonotype. V gene TRBV12-3 or TRBV12-4 combines with J gene TRBJ2-2; a possible D gene is TRBD1 (7 bases). Trimming stripped 7 bases from V and 2 bases from J, with 17 bases between. The CDR3 loop spans 16 amino acids. The CDR3 sequence is CASTAGGGTNTGELFF. In DNA form, the CDR3 reads TGTGCCAGCACCGCCGGAGGGGGCACAAACACCGGGGAGCTGTTTTTT.

This clonotype appeared many times. This sequence joins TRBV7-3 and TRBJ2-5; tentatively, D is TRBD2 (6 bases). Germline values: CDR1 SGHTA, CDR2 FQGTGA. V lost 5 bases and J lost 5, with 21 bases in between. The length of the CDR3 is 16 residues. The CDR3 here is CASSQGTGDTRETQYF. The CDR3 DNA reads TGTGCCAGCAGCCAAGGGACGGGAGATACTCGGGAGACCCAGTACTTC.

This clonotype was recorded only once. The CDR3 DNA sequence: TGCAGTGCTAGAGATGAGGGGGAGATCGCGCAGTATTTT. Amino acid sequence: CSARDEGEIAQYF. The rearrangement joins TRBV20-1 to TRBJ2-3, with a weak D call TRBD1 (6 bases). The CDR3 loop spans 13 amino acids. The germline gives CDR1 DFQATT, CDR2 SNEGSKA (reference sequence). V dropped 0 bases and J dropped 10 bases, with 14 bases sitting between them.

This clonotype was seen ten or more times. The chain carries TRBV7-2 and TRBJ2-7; 8 positions match TRBD1. The V gene end was trimmed by 2 bases and the J gene end by 5 bases; junction bases not matched to a gene: 5. CDR1 and CDR2 from the germline V gene are SGHTA and FQGNSA. This CDR3 comprises 14 residues. This CDR3 reads CASSLLQGAHEQYF. In nucleotides, the CDR3 is TGTGCCAGCAGCTTATTGCAGGGGGCGCACGAGCAGTACTTC. The whole variable domain, remainder taken from reference TRBV7-2 and TRBJ2-7, is GAGVSQSPSNKVTEKGKDVELRCDPISGHTALYWYRQSLGQGLEFLIYFQGNSAPDKSGLPSDRFSAERTGGSVSTLTIQRTQQEDSAVYLCASSLLQGAHEQYFGPGTRLTVT.

The V and J genes are TRBV10-2 and TRBJ1-5; 11 bases are a match to TRBD1. In germline, CDR1 is WSHSY, CDR2 SAAADI. Unmatched junction bases numbered 7, after V lost 4 bases and J lost 2 bases. The length of the CDR3 is 17 residues. The DNA for the CDR3 is TGCGCCAGCAGTGCGGGACAGGGGGTTATCCGCAATCAGCCCCAGCATTTT. Its translation: CASSAGQGVIRNQPQHF.

This clonotype was observed a handful of times. The gene calls are TRBV5-6 and TRBJ2-5; a possible D gene is TRBD2 (5 bases). TRBJ2-7 matches the DNA end more closely, so the J call is doubtful. Germline CDR1 reads SGHDT; CDR2 reads YYEEEE. The CDR3 has 12 amino acids. CDR3 in amino acids: CASSLSRDEQYF. The CDR3 nucleotides read TGTGCCAGCAGCTTGTCGAGGGACGAGCAGTACTTC.

This clonotype has just a few counts. V gene TRBV13 combines with J gene TRBJ2-1, with D perhaps matching TRBD1 (5 bases). Germline CDR1 PRHDT, CDR2 FYEKMQ (reference sequence). The CDR3 runs 16 residues. Trimming took 0 bases from V and 1 from J, leaving 10 bases between them. The CDR3 region has the DNA TGTGCCAGCAGCTTAGGTGGCAGGGTGTCCTACAATGAGCAGTTCTTC. Protein sequence: CASSLGGRVSYNEQFF.

This clonotype has just a few counts. This chain joins TRBV7-9 and TRBJ2-6; tentative D call: TRBD1 (5 bases). CDR1 is SEHNR, CDR2 FQNEAQ, per germline (reference sequence). V gave up 5 bases and J gave up 4 bases, with 12 bases separating them. CDR3 size: 15 residues. CDR3 coding DNA: TGTGCCAGCAGCCCAGGGTTGTGGGGGGCCAACGTCCTGACTTTC. This sequence encodes CASSPGLWGANVLTF.

In its sample, this clonotype was seen a few times. The V gene is TRBV6-8, the J gene TRBJ2-7, with no clear D. CDR1 MNHGY and CDR2 SAAAGT come from the germline V gene. V lost 2 bases and J 2 bases, leaving 16 bases between the germline ends. CDR3 length: 16 amino acids. The CDR3 loop reads CASSYPAGYPPYEQYF. The DNA of the CDR3 is TGTGCCAGCAGTTACCCAGCCGGGTACCCCCCCTACGAGCAGTACTTC.